This is a list of T cell receptor beta chains from one sample in a study of blood T cell repertoires in COVID-19. The assay was immunoSEQ multiplex PCR, and TCRdb's table has in-frame clones only and misses some. The sample records 200,000 or so clones, 84% being singletons. Sequencing was done on a sample of PBMCs or T cells enriched from blood (not recorded which). All receptors come from a man aged 40-55 years who had recovered from COVID-19. CDR3s include the opening cysteine and the closing phenylalanine or tryptophan. A D gene is named only where the DNA matches it firmly. Rows give clone size only sometimes, using once, few, many, or a class for an expanded clone.

clone size	V gene	D gene	J gene	CDR3 protein	CDR3 DNA
.	TRBV3-1/TRBV3-2	.	TRBJ1-1	CASSPAGLRTEAFF	TGTGCCAGCAGCCCCGCAGGTCTTCGGACTGAAGCTTTCTTT
once	TRBV28	TRBD1	TRBJ2-5	CASSGTVKETQYF	TGTGCCAGCAGCGGGACAGTAAAAGAGACCCAGTACTTC
.	TRBV3-1/TRBV3-2	.	TRBJ1-2	CASSRRVMGYGYTF	TGTGCCAGCAGCCGCAGGGTAATGGGCTATGGCTACACCTTC
few	TRBV29-1	.	TRBJ1-1	CSVDILITGSERNTEAFF	TGCAGCGTTGATATACTTATTACAGGGTCGGAGAGGAACACTGAAGCTTTCTTT
.	TRBV19	.	TRBJ2-1	CASSPPLNLNNEQFF	TGTGCCAGTAGTCCGCCCTTGAACTTGAACAATGAGCAGTTCTTC
.	TRBV9	TRBD1	TRBJ1-1	CASSVSGGYTEAFF	TGTGCCAGCAGCGTATCAGGGGGGTACACTGAAGCTTTCTTT
.	TRBV6-6	TRBD1	TRBJ1-5	CASLTSGTGGRQPQHF	TGTGCCAGCTTAACCTCCGGGACAGGGGGCCGGCAGCCCCAGCATTTT
.	TRBV3-1/TRBV3-2	TRBD1	TRBJ1-2	CASSQVGQGLNYGYTF	TGTGCCAGCTCACAAGTAGGACAGGGGTTAAACTATGGCTACACCTTC
.	TRBV6-5	.	TRBJ2-3	CASSYSVKTDTQYF	TGTGCCAGCAGTTATTCGGTTAAGACAGATACGCAGTATTTT
.	TRBV2	TRBD1	TRBJ1-2	CASSTDRVPPHYGYTF	TGTGCCAGCAGCACAGACAGGGTCCCACCCCACTATGGCTACACCTTC
.	TRBV27	TRBD1	TRBJ1-4	CASSTRGSNEKLFF	TGTGCCAGCAGTACCAGGGGGTCTAATGAAAAACTGTTTTTT
.	TRBV14	.	TRBJ2-4	CASSPPGHPAKNIQYF	TGTGCCAGCAGCCCACCGGGACACCCAGCCAAAAACATTCAGTACTTC
.	TRBV15	TRBD2	TRBJ2-7	CATSRDTISGGRTYEQYF	TGTGCCACCAGCAGAGATACAATTTCGGGGGGGAGGACCTACGAGCAGTACTTC
.	TRBV6-4	.	TRBJ1-1	CASSVTGSLMNTEAFF	TGTGCCAGCAGTGTAACAGGTTCCCTCATGAACACTGAAGCTTTCTTT
.	TRBV9	.	TRBJ1-2	CASSVDEGGYGYTF	TGTGCCAGCAGCGTAGACGAGGGGGGGTATGGCTACACCTTC
.	TRBV5-1	.	TRBJ1-3	CASSPEAGNTIYF	TGCGCCAGCAGCCCCGAAGCGGGAAACACCATATATTTT
.	TRBV12-3/TRBV12-4	TRBD1	TRBJ1-4	CASSSGTGEKLFF	TGTGCCAGCAGTTCCGGGACAGGTGAAAAACTGTTTTTT
.	TRBV7-8	TRBD1	TRBJ2-7	CASSQNPGQGYEQYF	TGTGCCAGCAGCCAGAATCCGGGACAGGGCTACGAGCAGTACTTC
.	TRBV7-2	.	TRBJ1-5	CASSFALNSNQPQHF	TGTGCCAGCAGCTTTGCGTTGAATAGCAATCAGCCCCAGCATTTT
.	TRBV5-3	TRBD2	TRBJ2-7	CARSHSGLAGARPYEQYF	TGTGCCAGAAGCCATTCGGGACTAGCGGGGGCCCGACCCTACGAGCAGTACTTC
once	TRBV9	.	TRBJ1-2	CASSSQGRNYGYTF	TGTGCCAGCAGCTCCCAGGGCCGTAACTATGGCTACACCTTC
.	TRBV28	TRBD2	TRBJ2-1	CASSFFRRGASISNNEQFF	TGTGCCAGCAGTTTTTTTCGGCGGGGGGCTTCGATTAGTAACAATGAGCAGTTCTTC